A single sample gave rise to the 16 T cell receptor beta chains below, sequenced in a study of cytomegalovirus exposure and HLA in healthy donors. Data came from immunoSEQ multiplex PCR; TCRdb stores just in-frame clones and leaves some out. Counted here are some 240,000 clones, less than 90% occurring once; the ten biggest clones make up around 5.5%. The sequencing sample was made of PBMCs. The receptors derive from a woman under 30 in good health and CMV-seronegative.

This clone has more than one count but fewer than ten. The rearrangement uses TRBV2 and TRBJ2-3; D remains ambiguous. Germline CDR1 SNHLY, CDR2 FYNNEI. Trimming removed 6 bases at V and 0 bases at J, with 10 bases between. The CDR3 is made up of 14 amino acids. The CDR3: CASSPSASTDTQYF. The DNA of the CDR3 is TGTGCCAGCAGCCCCTCCGCTAGCACAGATACGCAGTATTTT.

The CDR3 loop reads CASSLSTGPTYEQYF. The DNA for the CDR3 is TGTGCCAGCAGCTTGTCTACAGGCCCGACCTACGAGCAGTACTTC. This rearrangement joins TRBV5-4 to TRBJ2-7; D is possibly TRBD1 (5 bases). The germline CDR1 and CDR2 sequences are SGHNT and YYREEE (reference sequence). The CDR3 totals 15 residues. V dropped 1 base and J dropped 2 bases, with 13 bases sitting between them.

This clone showed up just a few times. The chain joins TRBV10-1 to TRBJ1-1; 7 nucleotides match TRBD1. CDR3 length equals 14 residues. V shed 6 bases, J shed 0 bases, and the junction held 4 bases outside the gene matches. Germline CDR1 is WNHNN and CDR2 is SYGVQD (reference sequence). CDR3 protein: CASRGQTLNTEAFF. CDR3 in DNA: TGCGCCAGCAGGGGACAGACCTTGAACACTGAAGCTTTCTTT.

The chain recombines TRBV5-6 with TRBJ1-2; no definite D call. Trimming cost V 1 base and J 9 bases, with 16 bases left between them. From germline, CDR1 is SGHDT and CDR2 YYEEEE. The CDR3 runs 14 residues. The CDR3 region is CASSLKYNRRSYTF. The CDR3 region has the DNA TGTGCCAGCAGCTTGAAGTACAATAGAAGGAGCTACACCTTC.

The gene calls are TRBV27 and TRBJ2-3; maybe TRBD2 (7 bases). The length of the CDR3 is 14 residues. Deletions cut 5 bases from V and 6 bases from J, with 15 bases between. Germline assignment: CDR1 MNHEY and CDR2 SMNVEV (reference sequence). Written as DNA, the CDR3 is TGTGCCAGCAGTCTCGACGGCGGGGGCGATACGCAGTATTTT. This translates into CASSLDGGGDTQYF.

Only a few counts were recorded for this clone. The chain recombines TRBV13 with TRBJ1-1; 7 nucleotides line up with TRBD1. Per germline, CDR1 PRHDT and CDR2 FYEKMQ (reference sequence). V shed 5 bases, J shed 1 base, and the junction held 7 bases outside the gene matches. The CDR3 has 15 residues. The CDR3 reads CASSPEGQRNTEAFF. CDR3 nucleotides: TGTGCCAGCAGCCCTGAGGGACAGAGGAACACTGAAGCTTTCTTT.

This chain connects TRBV5-1 to TRBJ2-7; D is unresolved. The CDR3 spans 14 residues. The germline V gene encodes CDR1 SGHRS and CDR2 YFSETQ. V lost 0 bases to trimming and J lost 3 bases, with 10 bases between them. The CDR3 loop is CASSLGDSLYEQYF. The CDR3 nucleotides are TGCGCCAGCAGCTTGGGTGACTCTCTCTACGAGCAGTACTTC.

This clone is a singleton in its sample. The chain combines TRBV4-1 with TRBJ2-1, with TRBD2 identical over 10 bases. J was trimmed by 0 bases and V by 4 bases; bases with no gene match: 6. The CDR3 consists of 17 residues. Germline V CDR1 and CDR2: MGHRA, YSYEKL. DNA of the CDR3: TGCGCCAGCAGCCTGGGACTAGCGAGGAGCTCCTACAATGAGCAGTTCTTC. It yields the protein CASSLGLARSSYNEQFF.

The chain uses TRBV4-1 and TRBJ2-1, with D maybe TRBD2 (7 bases). V lost 0 bases and J 5 bases, leaving 17 bases between the germline ends. The CDR3 has 17 residues. Germline assignment: CDR1 MGHRA and CDR2 YSYEKL. The CDR3 coding sequence is TGCGCCAGCAGCCAAGACTGGGGGGGGGCCTTAAACAATGAGCAGTTCTTC. Its translation is CASSQDWGGALNNEQFF.

The chain combines TRBV6-6 with TRBJ2-1; 11 nucleotides line up with TRBD2. Germline values: CDR1 MNHNY, CDR2 SVGAGI (reference sequence). The J segment lost 4 bases and the V segment lost 8 bases, leaving 10 bases of the junction unmatched. The CDR3 totals 16 residues. The CDR3 loop reads CASSFLTSGGYNEQFF. The DNA of the CDR3 is TGTGCCAGCTCCTTTTTAACTAGCGGGGGTTACAATGAGCAGTTCTTC.

V is TRBV6-5 and J is TRBJ2-2, with D unresolved. CDR1 is MNHEY and CDR2 is SVGAGI in the germline V gene. V was shortened by 2 bases and J by 7 bases, with 8 bases between the two germline ends. This CDR3 comprises 13 residues. CDR3 DNA: TGTGCCAGCAGTTACGGGCTAATCGGGGAGCTGTTTTTT. Translation: CASSYGLIGELFF.

This chain uses TRBV5-1 with TRBJ2-3, with 8 bases aligning to TRBD2. CDR1 and CDR2 (germline): SGHRS, YFSETQ. The ends lost 3 bases at V and 4 bases at J; junction bases unmatched: 4. This CDR3 has 14 amino acids. The CDR3 DNA reads as TGCGCCAGCAGCTGGGCGGGAGGTGCAGATACGCAGTATTTT. Amino acid sequence: CASSWAGGADTQYF.

This clone was seen once. This sequence joins TRBV25-1 and TRBJ1-6; D gene uncertain. The germline V gene has CDR1 MGHDK and CDR2 SYGVNS. V was shortened by 3 bases and J by 8 bases, with 8 bases between the two germline ends. CDR3 length: 13 residues. The CDR3 DNA is TGTGCCAGCAGTGACCCGACGGATTCACCCCTCCACTTT. It is translated as CASSDPTDSPLHF.

This sequence joins TRBV5-6 and TRBJ1-3; D remains unclear. This CDR3 is built from 13 residues. Germline-derived CDR1 and CDR2 are SGHDT and YYEEEE. V was shortened by 4 bases and J by 3 bases, with 8 bases between the two germline ends. The CDR3 DNA reads TGTGCCAGCAGCCCCTGGGGTGGAAACACCATATATTTT. It codes for CASSPWGGNTIYF.

The rearrangement joins TRBV2 to TRBJ2-7; 9 bases match TRBD1. Trimming cost V 7 bases and J 3 bases; bases outside gene matches: 7. This CDR3 comprises 14 residues. CDR1 SNHLY and CDR2 FYNNEI come from the germline V gene. The CDR3 DNA reads as TGTGCCAGCACCCCGACAGGGGGGATCTACGAGCAGTACTTC. Amino acid sequence: CASTPTGGIYEQYF. The variable domain in full, completed from reference TRBV2 and TRBJ2-7, reads EPEVTQTPSHQVTQMGQEVILRCVPISNHLYFYWYRQILGQKVEFLVSFYNNEISEKSEIFDDQFSVERPDGSNFTLKIRSTKLEDSAMYFCASTPTGGIYEQYFGPGTRLTVT.

This clone has a handful of counts. This sequence joins TRBV6-5 and TRBJ1-2; D ambiguous. Trimming shortened V by 2 bases and J by 8 bases, and 15 bases separated the two germline ends. The V gene's germline CDR1 is MNHEY and CDR2 SVGAGI. CDR3 length: 14 amino acids. CDR3 amino acids: CASSYEASPRGYTF. CDR3 DNA: TGTGCCAGCAGTTACGAGGCGTCTCCTAGAGGCTACACCTTC.